The rows below give T cell receptor beta chains drawn from one sample of a study of blood T cell repertoires in COVID-19. This table comes from immunoSEQ multiplex PCR, and its TCRdb copy is limited to in-frame clones, with some not included. The sample lists approximately 670,000 clones; around 89% were seen once. The sample comprised peripheral blood. Every receptor here comes from a woman in her late teens or twenties with acute or convalescent COVID-19. Both conserved end residues are part of each CDR3. D genes are given only for firm matches. Size is omitted from some rows. Given values are once, few, many or a class for expanded clones.

.	TRBD2	TRBV4-2	TRBJ2-6	CASSQVSSGGALSGANVLTF	TGTGCCAGCAGCCAAGTTAGCTCGGGGGGGGCCCTCTCTGGGGCCAACGTCCTGACTTTC
.	.	TRBV6-5	TRBJ1-2	CASRADTVYGYTF	TGTGCCAGCAGGGCGGACACCGTCTATGGCTACACCTTC
.	TRBD1	TRBV6-5	TRBJ1-2	CASRVGQGSYGYTF	TGTGCCAGCAGGGTTGGACAGGGGAGTTATGGCTACACCTTC
.	.	TRBV4-2	TRBJ1-3	CASSQAVTTGAGNTIYF	TGTGCCAGCAGCCAAGCGGTTACGACAGGCGCCGGAAACACCATATATTTT
few	.	TRBV25-1	TRBJ1-1	CASSGQYTEAFF	TGTGCCAGCAGTGGGCAGTACACTGAAGCTTTCTTT
.	.	TRBV20-1	TRBJ2-5	CSARVVETQYF	TGCAGTGCTAGGGTAGTTGAGACCCAGTACTTC
.	TRBD1	TRBV6-6	TRBJ1-2	CASSLTSSPGQGIHGYTF	TGTGCCAGCAGTCTAACATCCTCCCCGGGACAGGGAATCCATGGCTACACCTTC
.	TRBD2	TRBV19	TRBJ2-3	CASHGTSEADTQYF	TGTGCCAGCCACGGGACTAGCGAGGCAGATACGCAGTATTTT
few	.	TRBV6-5	TRBJ1-3	CASSYGRAVEGNTIYF	TGTGCCAGCAGTTACGGCAGGGCCGTGGAGGGAAACACCATATATTTT
.	.	TRBV2	TRBJ1-6	CASSDGKGRGNSPLHF	TGTGCCAGCAGTGATGGCAAGGGGCGAGGTAATTCACCCCTCCACTTT
.	TRBD1	TRBV2	TRBJ1-6	CASSGRQGNSPLHF	TGTGCCAGCAGTGGACGACAGGGAAATTCACCCCTCCACTTT
.	.	TRBV14	TRBJ1-6	CASSQRFPKGNSPLHF	TGTGCCAGCAGCCAAAGGTTCCCCAAGGGGAATTCACCCCTCCACTTT
.	TRBD1	TRBV27	TRBJ1-4	CASRNLDRAEKLFF	TGTGCCAGCAGAAATCTTGACAGGGCTGAAAAACTGTTTTTT
once	.	TRBV19	TRBJ2-1	CASSAGYNEQFF	TGTGCCAGTAGTGCGGGGTACAATGAGCAGTTCTTC
.	TRBD1	TRBV3-1/TRBV3-2	TRBJ1-4	CASSRQGVTEKLFF	TGTGCCAGCAGCCGACAGGGAGTAACGGAAAAACTGTTTTTT
.	.	TRBV2	TRBJ1-2	CASGHYGYTF	TGTGCCAGCGGCCACTATGGCTACACCTTC
.	TRBD1	TRBV7-2	TRBJ1-2	CASSPESTGEGYGYTF	TGTGCCAGCAGCCCGGAGTCGACAGGGGAAGGATATGGCTACACCTTC
.	.	TRBV6-2/TRBV6-3	TRBJ1-1	CASSVDTGYTEAFF	TGTGCCAGCAGTGTCGACACAGGGTACACTGAAGCTTTCTTT
once	TRBD2	TRBV2	TRBJ2-5	CASSASGGRETQYF	TGTGCCAGCAGTGCTAGCGGGGGGAGAGAGACCCAGTACTTC
.	.	TRBV5-5	TRBJ1-5	CASSIRGTSNQPQHF	TGTGCCAGCAGCATAAGGGGTACTAGCAATCAGCCCCAGCATTTT
once	TRBD1	TRBV9	TRBJ1-5	CASSVGDRGNQPQHF	TGTGCCAGCAGCGTAGGGGACAGGGGAAATCAGCCCCAGCATTTT
.	.	TRBV18	TRBJ2-1	CASSLSPGSYNEQFF	TGTGCCAGCTCACTCAGCCCGGGGTCCTACAATGAGCAGTTCTTC
.	TRBD1	TRBV2	TRBJ2-1	CATSGDRGLRNEQFF	TGTGCCACTTCGGGGGACAGGGGGCTGCGGAATGAGCAGTTCTTC
.	.	TRBV6-5	TRBJ2-7	CASRSHKAEQYF	TGTGCCAGCCGTAGCCATAAGGCCGAGCAGTACTTC
.	.	TRBV20-1	TRBJ1-1	CSATGSTEAFF	TGCAGTGCTACAGGGTCCACTGAAGCTTTCTTT
.	TRBD1	TRBV27	TRBJ1-2	CASSRSRDRVGYGYTF	TGTGCCAGCAGTCGTTCCCGGGACAGGGTGGGTTATGGCTACACCTTC
.	.	TRBV5-5	TRBJ1-2	CASSLRPHEAYYGYTF	TGTGCCAGCAGCTTGAGGCCCCATGAGGCCTACTATGGCTACACCTTC
.	TRBD1	TRBV6-5	TRBJ2-7	CASSHRTGEQYF	TGTGCCAGCAGTCATCGGACAGGCGAGCAGTACTTC
.	.	TRBV3-1/TRBV3-2	TRBJ2-3	CASSQEAGLTDTQYF	TGTGCCAGCAGCCAAGAGGCAGGGTTAACAGATACGCAGTATTTT
.	.	TRBV27	TRBJ2-2	CASSLEVANTGELFF	TGTGCCAGCAGTTTAGAGGTCGCGAACACCGGGGAGCTGTTTTTT
once	TRBD2	TRBV4-1	TRBJ2-1	CASSGGDNEQFF	TGCGCCAGCAGCGGGGGGGACAATGAGCAGTTCTTC
.	TRBD1	TRBV5-1	TRBJ1-2	CASNAGTGAQGGYTF	TGCGCCAGCAATGCCGGGACAGGGGCGCAGGGCGGCTACACCTTC
.	.	TRBV27	TRBJ1-1	CASSLSSGGRSTEAFF	TGTGCCAGCAGTTTGTCCTCGGGGGGCAGGAGCACTGAAGCTTTCTTT
.	.	TRBV30	TRBJ1-1	CASKRYNTEAFF	TGTGCCTCTAAGAGGTATAACACTGAAGCTTTCTTT
.	.	TRBV7-3	TRBJ2-1	CASSPPEGVEQFF	TGTGCCAGCAGCCCGCCCGAGGGTGTTGAGCAGTTCTTC
.	.	TRBV6-4	TRBJ2-1	CASSDSTGPPYNEQFF	TGTGCCAGCAGTGACTCTACAGGTCCCCCCTACAATGAGCAGTTCTTC
.	TRBD2	TRBV19	TRBJ2-3	CASSMGIAGLNTDTQYF	TGTGCCAGTAGTATGGGGATAGCGGGGTTGAATACAGATACGCAGTATTTT
.	.	TRBV19	TRBJ1-2	CASTGGRDYGYTF	TGTGCCAGTACCGGGGGTAGGGACTATGGCTACACCTTC
.	.	TRBV6-6	TRBJ1-2	CASSYSAEGREDGYTF	TGTGCCAGCAGTTACTCTGCGGAGGGCAGGGAGGATGGCTACACCTTC